This TCR beta chain is drawn from a study of control samples from healthy donors and cancer patients. Here immunoSEQ multiplex PCR was the method, and the copy in TCRdb shows in-frame clones only, minus some. The sample consists of over 100,000 clones, approximately 88% of them appearing once. Trimming removed 7 bases at V and 0 bases at J, with 19 bases between. The CDR3 is 18 amino acids. Germline values: CDR1 LNHDA, CDR2 SQIVND (reference sequence). This chain uses TRBV19 with TRBJ1-6; the D gene is possibly TRBD1 (6 bases). This clonotype was sampled from a man aged 40-49 years in good health. Sequencing was done on a sample of blood. The CDR3 reads CASNPQGLDYSYNSPLHF. The CDR3 DNA sequence: TGTGCCAGTAATCCACAGGGACTCGACTACTCCTATAATTCACCCCTCCACTTT. The full variable domain, completed using reference TRBV19 and TRBJ1-6, is DGGITQSPKYLFRKEGQNVTLSCEQNLNHDAMYWYRQDPGQGLRLIYYSQIVNDFQKGDIAEGYSVSREKKESFPLTVTSAQKNPTAFYLCASNPQGLDYSYNSPLHFGNGTRLTVT.